Below are 22 T cell receptor beta chains sequenced from a single sample in a study of blood T cell repertoires in COVID-19. This table comes from immunoSEQ multiplex PCR, and its TCRdb copy is limited to in-frame clones, with some not included. Of about 400,000 clones in the sample, around 90% were seen once. The sequenced material came from PBMCs or T cells enriched from blood (not recorded which). The receptors shown here come from a woman between 40 and 50 years old with acute COVID-19.

The CDR3 loop reads CASGETGPNEKLFF. In nucleotides, the CDR3 is TGTGCCAGTGGGGAGACAGGGCCTAATGAAAAACTGTTTTTT. V usage is TRBV19 and J usage is TRBJ1-4; 7 nucleotides align to TRBD1. CDR1 and CDR2 from the germline V gene are LNHDA and SQIVND (reference sequence). Trimming at V came to 8 bases and at J to 3 bases, leaving 6 bases not matched to a gene. This CDR3 comprises 14 residues.

This sequence joins TRBV6-6 and TRBJ2-7; TRBD2 aligns across 11 bases. CDR3 length: 14 amino acids. V shed 5 bases and J 5 bases; nucleotides not matched to a gene: 5. Germline V CDR1 and CDR2: MNHNY, SVGAGI (reference sequence). CDR3 DNA: TGTGCCAGCAGTAGACTAGCGGGGACCCACGAGCAGTACTTC. Translation gives CASSRLAGTHEQYF.

The CDR3 is CASSADGWGNYGYTF. The CDR3 nucleotides are TGTGCCAGCAGCGCCGACGGATGGGGCAACTATGGCTACACCTTC. The chain carries TRBV9 and TRBJ1-2, with D perhaps TRBD1 (5 bases). Germline values: CDR1 SGDLS, CDR2 YYNGEE. The CDR3 totals 15 residues. V was clipped by 3 bases and J by 2 bases, with 14 bases between them.

V gene TRBV14 combines with J gene TRBJ2-7; 10 bases match TRBD2. This CDR3 region has 17 residues. In germline, CDR1 is SGHDN, CDR2 FVKESK. With V trimmed by 4 bases and J by 6 bases, 15 bases remained unmatched. This CDR3 is CASSPLTGLASSFEQYF. In DNA form, the CDR3 reads TGTGCCAGCAGCCCGCTAACGGGACTAGCGTCGTCTTTCGAGCAGTACTTC.

The V call is TRBV27, the J call TRBJ1-6; 10 nucleotides agree with TRBD1. Trimming took 5 bases from V and 7 from J; bases not matched to a gene: 11. The CDR3 is made up of 17 amino acids. Germline V gene data show CDR1 as MNHEY and CDR2 as SMNVEV (reference sequence). CDR3 nucleotide sequence: TGTGCCAGCAGTCCGCGGACAGGGGGATCAGGGAATTCACCCCTCCACTTT. Translation: CASSPRTGGSGNSPLHF.

Here the CDR3 reads CASSLSGGAGYGYTF. The CDR3 DNA is TGTGCCAGCAGCCTCTCAGGGGGCGCGGGCTATGGCTACACCTTC. The chain couples TRBV3-1 (or the pseudogene TRBV3-2) to TRBJ1-2; 8 bases are shared with TRBD1. CDR1 is LGHDT, CDR2 YNNKEL, per germline (reference sequence). J was trimmed by 4 bases and V by 4 bases; bases with no gene match: 8. The CDR3 runs 15 residues.

The J gene is TRBJ1-2, the V gene TRBV25-1, with 7 bases lining up with TRBD1. Germline-derived CDR1 and CDR2 are MGHDK and SYGVNS. V lost 6 bases to trimming and J lost 4 bases; unmatched junction nucleotides: 11. The CDR3 is 15 amino acids. Here the CDR3 reads CASRGANRGSYGYTF. CDR3 coding DNA: TGTGCCAGCAGGGGAGCAAACAGGGGATCCTATGGCTACACCTTC.

The V gene is TRBV6-5, the J gene TRBJ2-3; 11 positions agree with TRBD1. The ends lost 6 bases at V and 3 bases at J; junction bases unmatched: 5. The CDR3 runs 15 residues. Germline assignment: CDR1 MNHEY and CDR2 SVGAGI. CDR3 sequence reads: CASRTGQGATDTQYF. The DNA of the CDR3 is TGTGCCAGCAGGACAGGACAGGGGGCAACAGATACGCAGTATTTT.

V and J are TRBV6-6 and TRBJ2-6; TRBD2 aligns across 7 bases. Trimming at V came to 5 bases and at J to 0 bases, leaving 7 bases not matched to a gene. The CDR3 is 17 amino acids. Germline lookup yields CDR1 MNHNY and CDR2 SVGAGI (reference sequence). The CDR3 DNA reads TGTGCCAGCAGTCGGCTAGCGGAGCCCTCTGGGGCCAACGTCCTGACTTTC. As protein: CASSRLAEPSGANVLTF.

CDR3 bases: TGTGCTAGTGGTCACGAACCGGGACAGGGTTTAACGAAACTGTTTTTT. Residues: CASGHEPGQGLTKLFF. The chain uses TRBV12-5 and TRBJ1-4, with 9 bases identical to TRBD1. With V trimmed by 5 bases and J by 11 bases, 15 bases remained unmatched. The germline V gene has CDR1 LGHNT and CDR2 FRNRAP. This CDR3 is built from 16 residues. The complete variable domain, with remaining parts taken from reference TRBV12-5 and TRBJ1-4, reads DARVTQTPRHKVTEMGQEVTMRCQPILGHNTVFWYRQTMMQGLELLAYFRNRAPLDDSGMPKDRFSAEMPDATLATLKIQPSEPRDSAVYFCASGHEPGQGLTKLFFGSGTQLSVL.

J is TRBJ2-1 and V is TRBV4-1, with D tentatively TRBD2 (6 bases). The germline CDR1 and CDR2 sequences are MGHRA and YSYEKL. V was clipped by 1 base and J by 0 bases, with 13 bases between them. The CDR3 covers 17 residues. CDR3 loop: CASSQAPPGSSYNEQFF. In DNA form, the CDR3 reads TGCGCCAGCAGCCAAGCTCCGCCCGGGAGCTCCTACAATGAGCAGTTCTTC.

The chain carries TRBV5-8 and TRBJ1-5; possible D gene TRBD1, 5 bases. The length of the CDR3 is 14 residues. V was shortened by 6 bases and J by 7 bases, with 17 bases between the two germline ends. Per germline, CDR1 SGHTS and CDR2 YDEGEE. CDR3 in DNA: TGTGCCAGCACCTTCGGATGGGGCGCGCAGCCCCAGCATTTT. The encoded protein is CASTFGWGAQPQHF.

The rearrangement joins TRBV11-2 to TRBJ2-5; weak D call: TRBD2 (5 bases). Trimming removed 3 bases from V and 3 bases from J, with 8 bases in between. The CDR3 totals 13 residues. Germline loops: CDR1 SGHAT, CDR2 FQNNGV. CDR3 loop: CASSFPGEETQYF. The CDR3 DNA is TGTGCCAGCAGCTTCCCCGGGGAAGAGACCCAGTACTTC.

The rearrangement joins TRBV6-4 to TRBJ2-7; D is possibly TRBD1 (5 bases). The CDR3 totals 14 residues. V lost 10 bases to trimming and J lost 4 bases, with 20 bases between them. Germline V gives CDR1 MRHNA, CDR2 SNTAGT. CDR3: CATLTVRVGYEQYF. Here the CDR3 DNA reads TGTGCCACCCTGACAGTCCGTGTGGGGTACGAGCAGTACTTC.

The table lists this clone with a count of one. This chain connects TRBV7-8 to TRBJ1-1; 10 bases map to TRBD1. Germline V lookup: CDR1 SGHVS, CDR2 FQNEAQ. After removal of 5 bases from V and 2 bases from J, the junction contained 5 bases not matched to a gene. CDR3 length: 15 amino acids. The DNA of the CDR3 is TGTGCCAGCAGCATAAGACAGGGGGCAAACACTGAAGCTTTCTTT. The encoded protein is CASSIRQGANTEAFF.

The V call is TRBV6-1, the J call TRBJ1-2; 9 bases match TRBD1. This CDR3 has 17 residues. Germline V gene lookup returns CDR1 MNHNS and CDR2 SASEGT. Trimming cost V 1 base and J 5 bases; bases outside gene matches: 11. CDR3 nucleotide sequence: TGTGCCAGCAGTGAAGATGGGGTTTTGACAGGGGGTTATGGCTACACCTTC. Translating gives CASSEDGVLTGGYGYTF.

The J gene is TRBJ2-3, the V gene TRBV6-5; the match to TRBD2 covers 10 bases. Germline trimming cut 6 bases from V and 5 bases from J; bases unmatched to any gene: 5. The length of the CDR3 is 14 residues. Germline V gene lookup returns CDR1 MNHEY and CDR2 SVGAGI. The CDR3 here is CASRSGGAGDTQYF. Here the CDR3 DNA reads TGTGCCAGCAGGAGCGGGGGGGCCGGAGATACGCAGTATTTT.

Concerning this clone: The sample carries other DNA sequences with the same CDR3. The rearrangement uses TRBV12-3 or TRBV12-4 and TRBJ2-7; 9 nucleotides agree with TRBD1. J was trimmed by 4 bases and V by 5 bases; bases with no gene match: 3. This CDR3 region has 13 residues. The CDR3 reads CASSLGQGYEQYF. CDR3 sequence (DNA): TGTGCCAGCAGTCTGGGACAGGGTTACGAGCAGTACTTC.

The chain links TRBV5-1 to TRBJ2-1; maybe TRBD2 (5 bases). Germline lookup yields CDR1 SGHRS and CDR2 YFSETQ. The germline V and J ends were trimmed by 2 bases and 5 bases, with 17 bases remaining between them. This CDR3 has 16 residues. CDR3 nucleotides: TGCGCCAGCAGCTTACTAGGTCTAGACATCGACAATGAGCAGTTCTTC. Its protein is CASSLLGLDIDNEQFF. Variable domain in full (rest from reference TRBV5-1 and TRBJ2-1): KAGVTQTPRYLIKTRGQQVTLSCSPISGHRSVSWYQQTPGQGLQFLFEYFSETQRNKGNFPGRFSGRQFSNSRSEMNVSTLELGDSALYLCASSLLGLDIDNEQFFGPGTRLTVL.

The rearrangement uses TRBV27 and TRBJ2-1; TRBD1 matches 11 bases. CDR1 and CDR2 from the germline V gene are MNHEY and SMNVEV (reference sequence). V shed 6 bases, J shed 8 bases, and the junction held 9 bases outside the gene matches. CDR3 length equals 15 residues. CDR3 coding DNA: TGTGCCAGCAGCAATCACCGGACAGGGGGCCATGAGCAGTTCTTC. Its protein is CASSNHRTGGHEQFF.

The chain employs TRBV5-6 and TRBJ2-5; TRBD2 matches 12 bases. The CDR3 spans 15 residues. Per the germline V gene, CDR1 is SGHDT and CDR2 is YYEEEE. The J segment lost 5 bases and the V segment lost 4 bases, leaving 6 bases of the junction unmatched. CDR3 DNA: TGTGCCAGCAGCCAACTAGCGGGGGGAGCGGAGACCCAGTACTTC. It codes for CASSQLAGGAETQYF.

Points on this clone: The sample has other DNA sequences that encode this CDR3 too. This chain joins TRBV24-1 and TRBJ1-2; TRBD1 agrees at 8 bases. The CDR3 spans 16 residues. CDR1 and CDR2 (germline): KGHDR, SFDVKD. The junction had 6 bases not matched to a gene; V was cut back by 4 bases and J by 0 bases. CDR3 protein: CATSDSQGGPNYGYTF. In nucleotides, the CDR3 is TGTGCCACCAGTGACTCACAGGGGGGTCCTAACTATGGCTACACCTTC.